The present T cell receptor beta chain was sequenced within a study of blood T cells in healthy people across ages. Trimming left V 3 bases short and J 1 base short, with 12 bases between. Germline V lookup: CDR1 MDHEN, CDR2 SYDVKM. This CDR3 is 15 amino acids long. Each individual donor underwent a draw of ten milliliters of peripheral blood. Each sample provided at least 5.5 micrograms of extracted total RNA. A second PCR, run for about 6 to 12 cycles, used a sample-barcoded 5' primer plus a J-beta primer mix. A single record per CDR3 protein comes from TCRdb applying MiXCR to the 5' RACE reads. Among 650,000 to 800,000 distinct CDR3 sequences listed, under 55% were seen once. Study-level points and caveats: With age, beta diversity per million T cells declined roughly linearly, significantly by 30 to 50. Without sorted subsets, naive and antigen-experienced compartments could not be conclusively compared.

A word on this clonotype: Its target is unknown.

J is TRBJ1-1 and V is TRBV28; maybe TRBD1 (6 bases). Material: blood. The TCR was taken from a man aged 55 to 70 in good health. The CDR3 is CASSLGGHRNTEAFF. CDR3 bases: TGTGCCAGCAGTTTGGGGGGGCACAGGAACACTGAAGCTTTCTTT. Together with reference TRBV28 and TRBJ1-1, the CDR3 gives the full variable domain: DVKVTQSSRYLVKRTGEKVFLECVQDMDHENMFWYRQDPGLGLRLIYFSYDVKMKEKGDIPEGYSVSREKKERFSLILESASTNQTSMYLCASSLGGHRNTEAFFGQGTRLTVV.